This TCR beta chain was captured by sequencing in a study of identical twins. Findings and caveats of the study: Where out-of-frame alpha sequences were twin-shared, they showed excess low generation probability.

This clonotype turned up a few times. As yet, its antigen is unknown. TCRdb called the 5' RACE reads again in MiXCR, with one record for every CDR3 protein. The profile covers 650,000 to 800,000 distinct CDR3 sequences, with around 8.3% appearing a single time and 0.75% to 1% taken by the ten largest. The V gene lost 5 bases and the J gene lost 2 bases, with 16 bases spanning the gap. Germline values: CDR1 MDHEN, CDR2 SYDVKM. The CDR3 has 15 amino acids. These sequences were also reported in another study, on yellow fever vaccine responses in identical twins.

The source of this sequence is a woman aged 18-29 years in good health. This chain links TRBV28 with TRBJ2-7; perhaps TRBD1 as D (6 bases). The sample was PBMCs. CDR3 nucleotide sequence: TGTGCCAGCAGTGTAGACCCGACAGGTACCTACGAGCAGTACTTC. This translates into CASSVDPTGTYEQYF.